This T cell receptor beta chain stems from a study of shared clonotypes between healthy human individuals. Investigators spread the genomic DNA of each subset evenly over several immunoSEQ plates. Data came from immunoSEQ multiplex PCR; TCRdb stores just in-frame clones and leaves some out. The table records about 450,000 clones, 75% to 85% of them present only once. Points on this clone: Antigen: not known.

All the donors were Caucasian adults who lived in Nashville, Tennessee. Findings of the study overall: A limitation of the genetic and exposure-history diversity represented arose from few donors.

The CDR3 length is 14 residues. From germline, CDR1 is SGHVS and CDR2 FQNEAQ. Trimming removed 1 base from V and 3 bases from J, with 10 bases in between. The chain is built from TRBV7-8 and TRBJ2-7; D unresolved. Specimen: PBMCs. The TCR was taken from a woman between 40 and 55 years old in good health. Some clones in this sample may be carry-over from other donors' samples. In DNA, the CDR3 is TGTGCCAGCAGCTTAGATCCCCAGGTCTACGAGCAGTACTTC. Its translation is CASSLDPQVYEQYF.